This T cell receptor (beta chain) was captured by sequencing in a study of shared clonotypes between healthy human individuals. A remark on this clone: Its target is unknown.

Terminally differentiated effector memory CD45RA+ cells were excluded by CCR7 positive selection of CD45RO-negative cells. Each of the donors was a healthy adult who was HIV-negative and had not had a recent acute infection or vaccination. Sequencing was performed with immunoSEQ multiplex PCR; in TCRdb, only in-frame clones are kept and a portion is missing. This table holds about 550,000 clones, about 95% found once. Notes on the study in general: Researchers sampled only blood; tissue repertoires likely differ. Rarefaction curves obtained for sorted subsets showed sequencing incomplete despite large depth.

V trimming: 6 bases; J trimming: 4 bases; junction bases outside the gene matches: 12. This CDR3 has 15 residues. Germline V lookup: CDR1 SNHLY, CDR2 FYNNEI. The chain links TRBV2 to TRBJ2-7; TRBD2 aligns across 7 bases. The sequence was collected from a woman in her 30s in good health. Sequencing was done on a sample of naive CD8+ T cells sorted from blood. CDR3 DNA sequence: TGTGCCAGCAGGGCTGGGGGAGGGGCGTTTTACGAGCAGTACTTC. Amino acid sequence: CASRAGGGAFYEQYF.